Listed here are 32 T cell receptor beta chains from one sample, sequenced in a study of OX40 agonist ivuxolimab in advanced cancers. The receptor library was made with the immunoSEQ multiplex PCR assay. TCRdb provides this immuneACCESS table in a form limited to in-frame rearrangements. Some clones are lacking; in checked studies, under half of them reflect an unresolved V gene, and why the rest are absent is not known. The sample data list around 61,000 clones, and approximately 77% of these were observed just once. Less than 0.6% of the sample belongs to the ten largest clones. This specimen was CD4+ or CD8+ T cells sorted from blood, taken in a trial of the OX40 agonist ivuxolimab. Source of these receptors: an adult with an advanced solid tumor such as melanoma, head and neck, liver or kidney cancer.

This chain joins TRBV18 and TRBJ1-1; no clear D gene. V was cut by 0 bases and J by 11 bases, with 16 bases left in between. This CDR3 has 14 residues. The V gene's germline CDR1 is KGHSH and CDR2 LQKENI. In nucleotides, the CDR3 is TGTGCCAGCTCACCACCTGTTTTCGGGGATGGGGCTTTCTTT. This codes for CASSPPVFGDGAFF.

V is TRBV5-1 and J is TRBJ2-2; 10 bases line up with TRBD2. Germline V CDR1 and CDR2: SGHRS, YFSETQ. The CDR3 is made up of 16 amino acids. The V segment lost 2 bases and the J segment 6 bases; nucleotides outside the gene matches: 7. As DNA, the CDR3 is TGCGCCAGCAGCTTTTTGAGTAGCGGGAGGCCCGGGGAGCTGTTTTTT. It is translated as CASSFLSSGRPGELFF.

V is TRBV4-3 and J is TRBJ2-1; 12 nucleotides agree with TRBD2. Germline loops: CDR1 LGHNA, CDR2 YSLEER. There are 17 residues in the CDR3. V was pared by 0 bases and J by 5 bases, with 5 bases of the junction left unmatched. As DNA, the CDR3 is TGCGCCAGCAGCCAAGATCTGAGACTAGCGGGAGACAATGAGCAGTTCTTC. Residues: CASSQDLRLAGDNEQFF.

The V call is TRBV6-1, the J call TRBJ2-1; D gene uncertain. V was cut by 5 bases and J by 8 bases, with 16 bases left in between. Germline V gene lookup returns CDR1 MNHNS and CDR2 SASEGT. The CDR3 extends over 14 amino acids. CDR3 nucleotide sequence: TGTGCCAGCAGTTCCCAACCCCCCGGCTATGAGCAGTTCTTC. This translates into CASSSQPPGYEQFF.

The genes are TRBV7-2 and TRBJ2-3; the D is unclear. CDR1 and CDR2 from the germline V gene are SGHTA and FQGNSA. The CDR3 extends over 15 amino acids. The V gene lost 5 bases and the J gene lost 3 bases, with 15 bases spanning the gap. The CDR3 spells CASSQLRGGTDTQYF. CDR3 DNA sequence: TGTGCCAGCAGCCAGCTCAGAGGTGGGACAGATACGCAGTATTTT.

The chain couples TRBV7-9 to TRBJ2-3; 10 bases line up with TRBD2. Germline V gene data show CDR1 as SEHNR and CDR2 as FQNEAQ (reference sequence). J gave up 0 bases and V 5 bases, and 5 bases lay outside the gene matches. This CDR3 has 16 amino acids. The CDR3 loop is CASSLQTSGSTDTQYF. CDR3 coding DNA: TGTGCCAGCAGCCTCCAGACTAGCGGGAGCACAGATACGCAGTATTTT. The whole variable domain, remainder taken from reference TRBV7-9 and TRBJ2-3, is DTGVSQNPRHKITKRGQNVTFRCDPISEHNRLYWYRQTLGQGPEFLTYFQNEAQLEKSRLLSDRFSAERPKGSFSTLEIQRTEQGDSAMYLCASSLQTSGSTDTQYFGPGTRLTVL.

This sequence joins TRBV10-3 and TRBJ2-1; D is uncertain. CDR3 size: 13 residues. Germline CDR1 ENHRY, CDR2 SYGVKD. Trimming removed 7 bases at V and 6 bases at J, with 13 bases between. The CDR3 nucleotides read TGTGCCATCATGATGGTAAACGGCAATGAGCAGTTCTTC. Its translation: CAIMMVNGNEQFF.

CDR3 region: CASSLVRGRDGYTF. The DNA of the CDR3 is TGTGCCAGCAGCTTAGTTAGGGGCAGGGATGGCTACACCTTC. The V gene is TRBV11-2, the J gene TRBJ1-2; weak D call: TRBD1 (5 bases). The CDR3 runs to 14 residues. V gave up 1 base and J gave up 6 bases, with 12 bases separating them. Germline V CDR1 and CDR2: SGHAT, FQNNGV. Filled out from reference TRBV11-2 and TRBJ1-2, the complete variable domain reads EAGVAQSPRYKIIEKRQSVAFWCNPISGHATLYWYQQILGQGPKLLIQFQNNGVVDDSQLPKDRFSAERLKGVDSTLKIQPAKLEDSAVYLCASSLVRGRDGYTFGSGTRLTVV.

The CDR3 nucleotides are TGTGCCAGCAGCTCCCTGCACGCGGGAGTAACAGATACGCAGTATTTT. This sequence encodes CASSSLHAGVTDTQYF. This chain uses TRBV7-2 with TRBJ2-3, with TRBD2 identical over 7 bases. The ends lost 4 bases at V and 3 bases at J; junction bases unmatched: 10. The CDR3 contains 16 residues. Germline lookup yields CDR1 SGHTA and CDR2 FQGNSA.

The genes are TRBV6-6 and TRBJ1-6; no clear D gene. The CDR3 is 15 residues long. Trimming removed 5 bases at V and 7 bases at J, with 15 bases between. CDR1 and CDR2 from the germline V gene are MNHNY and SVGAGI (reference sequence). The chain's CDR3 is CASSLYIPGNSPLHF. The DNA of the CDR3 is TGTGCCAGCAGTCTCTACATCCCGGGGAATTCACCCCTCCACTTT.

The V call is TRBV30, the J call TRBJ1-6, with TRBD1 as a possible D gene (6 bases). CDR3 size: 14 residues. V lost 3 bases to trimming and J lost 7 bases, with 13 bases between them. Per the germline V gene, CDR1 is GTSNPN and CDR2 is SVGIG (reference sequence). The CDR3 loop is CAWSQGQPNSPLHF. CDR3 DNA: TGTGCCTGGAGCCAAGGACAGCCAAATTCACCCCTCCACTTT. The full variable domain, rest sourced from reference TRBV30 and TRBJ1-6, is SQTIHQWPATLVQPVGSPLSLECTVEGTSNPNLYWYRQAAGRGLQLLFYSVGIGQISSEVPQNLSASRPQDRQFILSSKKLLLSDSGFYLCAWSQGQPNSPLHFGNGTRLTVT.

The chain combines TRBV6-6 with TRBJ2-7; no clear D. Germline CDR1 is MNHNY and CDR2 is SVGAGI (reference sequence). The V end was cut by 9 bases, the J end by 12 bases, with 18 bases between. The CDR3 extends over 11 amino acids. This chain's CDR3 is CASLLTGLWYF. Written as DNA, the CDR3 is TGTGCCAGTCTGTTAACTGGCCTCTGGTACTTC.

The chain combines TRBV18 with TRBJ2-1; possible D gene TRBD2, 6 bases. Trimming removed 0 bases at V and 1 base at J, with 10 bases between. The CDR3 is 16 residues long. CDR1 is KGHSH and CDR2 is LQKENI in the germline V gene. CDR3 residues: CASSPPRLESYNEQFF. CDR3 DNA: TGTGCCAGCTCACCACCGCGACTAGAATCCTACAATGAGCAGTTCTTC.

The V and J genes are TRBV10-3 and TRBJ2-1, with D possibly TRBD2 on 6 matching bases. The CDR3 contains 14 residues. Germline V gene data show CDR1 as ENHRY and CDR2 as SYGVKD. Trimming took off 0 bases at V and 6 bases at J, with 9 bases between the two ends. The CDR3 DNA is TGTGCCATCAGTGAGTCGGCGGGGCGCAATGAGCAGTTCTTC. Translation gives CAISESAGRNEQFF.

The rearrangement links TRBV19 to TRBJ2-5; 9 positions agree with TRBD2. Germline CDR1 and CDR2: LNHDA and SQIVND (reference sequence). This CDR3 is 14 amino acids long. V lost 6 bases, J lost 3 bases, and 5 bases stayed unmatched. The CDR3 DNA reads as TGTGCCAGTAGGGGACTAGCAGAGGAAGAGACCCAGTACTTC. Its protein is CASRGLAEEETQYF.

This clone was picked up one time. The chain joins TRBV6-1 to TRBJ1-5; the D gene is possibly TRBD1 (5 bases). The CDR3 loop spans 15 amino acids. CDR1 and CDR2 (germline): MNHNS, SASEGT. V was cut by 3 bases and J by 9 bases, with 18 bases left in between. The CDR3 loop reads CASSDRVGDGWPQHF. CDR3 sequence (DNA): TGTGCCAGCAGTGATCGGGTGGGGGATGGTTGGCCCCAGCATTTT.

The CDR3: CASSQVSGTGGTDTQYF. DNA for the CDR3: TGCGCCAGCAGCCAAGTGAGTGGGACAGGGGGCACAGATACGCAGTATTTT. The chain has TRBV4-1 and TRBJ2-3, with 10 bases lining up with TRBD1. This CDR3 comprises 17 residues. V dropped 1 base and J dropped 1; count of bases not matched to a gene: 5. CDR1 MGHRA and CDR2 YSYEKL come from the germline V gene.

This chain's CDR3 is CASRAGADTGELFF. The CDR3 coding sequence is TGCGCCAGCCGTGCCGGGGCAGACACCGGGGAGCTGTTTTTT. V usage is TRBV5-1 and J usage is TRBJ2-2; perhaps D is TRBD1 or TRBD2 (5 bases each). V shed 7 bases and J shed 3 bases, with 13 bases lying between them. Germline V gene lookup returns CDR1 SGHRS and CDR2 YFSETQ. CDR3 length: 14 residues.

In DNA, the CDR3 is TGTGCCAGCAGCTTTGCAAGAAAAGGCACCGGGGAGCTGTTTTTT. Amino acid sequence: CASSFARKGTGELFF. J is TRBJ2-2 and V is TRBV7-6; no definite D call. Trimming took 3 bases from V and 4 from J, leaving 12 bases between them. The CDR3 has 15 residues. CDR1 SGHVS and CDR2 FNYEAQ come from the germline V gene.

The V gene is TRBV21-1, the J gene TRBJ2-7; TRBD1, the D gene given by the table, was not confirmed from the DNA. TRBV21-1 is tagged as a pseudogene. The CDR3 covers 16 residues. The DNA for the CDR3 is TGTGCCAGCAGCACAATCAGGGGGCTGTGTTGGTACGAGCAGTACTTC. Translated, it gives CASSTIRGLCWYEQYF.

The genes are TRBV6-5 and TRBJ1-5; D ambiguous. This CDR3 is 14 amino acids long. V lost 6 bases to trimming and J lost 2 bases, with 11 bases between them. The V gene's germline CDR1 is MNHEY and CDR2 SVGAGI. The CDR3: CASSPDGGNQPQHF. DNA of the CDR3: TGTGCCAGCAGCCCGGACGGGGGCAATCAGCCCCAGCATTTT.

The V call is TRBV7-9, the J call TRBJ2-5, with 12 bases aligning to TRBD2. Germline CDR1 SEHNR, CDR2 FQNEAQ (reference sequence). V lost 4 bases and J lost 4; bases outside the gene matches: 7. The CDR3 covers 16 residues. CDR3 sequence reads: CASSSSRTSGTETQYF. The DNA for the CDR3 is TGTGCCAGCAGCTCGAGCAGGACTAGCGGGACAGAGACCCAGTACTTC.

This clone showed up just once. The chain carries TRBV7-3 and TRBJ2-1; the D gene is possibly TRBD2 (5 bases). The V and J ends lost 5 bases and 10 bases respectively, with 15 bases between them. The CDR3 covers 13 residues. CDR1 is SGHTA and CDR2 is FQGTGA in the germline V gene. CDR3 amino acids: CASSPAPVAEQFF. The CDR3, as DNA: TGTGCCAGCAGCCCCGCCCCCGTAGCGGAGCAGTTCTTC.

The CDR3 here is CASSSAGGSNTGELFF. CDR3 in DNA: TGTGCCAGCAGTTCCGCCGGCGGATCGAACACCGGGGAGCTGTTTTTT. The V call is TRBV27, the J call TRBJ2-2; D gene ambiguous. The germline V and J ends were trimmed by 4 bases and 0 bases, with 12 bases remaining between them. CDR3 length: 16 amino acids. Germline V CDR1 and CDR2: MNHEY, SMNVEV (reference sequence).

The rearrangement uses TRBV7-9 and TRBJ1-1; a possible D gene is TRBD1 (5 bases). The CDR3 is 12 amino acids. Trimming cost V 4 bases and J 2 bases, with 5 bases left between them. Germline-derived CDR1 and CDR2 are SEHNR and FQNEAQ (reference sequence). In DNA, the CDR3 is TGTGCCAGCAGCTGGGACAACACTGAAGCTTTCTTT. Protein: CASSWDNTEAFF.

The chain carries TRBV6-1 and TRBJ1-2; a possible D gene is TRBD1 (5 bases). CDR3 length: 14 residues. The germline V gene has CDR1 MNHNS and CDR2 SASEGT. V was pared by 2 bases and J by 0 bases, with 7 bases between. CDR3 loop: CASSEQGANYGYTF. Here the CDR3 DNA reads TGTGCCAGCAGTGAACAGGGCGCTAACTATGGCTACACCTTC.

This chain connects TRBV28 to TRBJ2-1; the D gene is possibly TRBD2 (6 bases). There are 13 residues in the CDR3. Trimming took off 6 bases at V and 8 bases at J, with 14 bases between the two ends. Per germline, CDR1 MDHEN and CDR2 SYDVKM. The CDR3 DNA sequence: TGTGCCAGCAGCCCAACGGGGGTGGATGAGCAGTTCTTC. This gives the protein CASSPTGVDEQFF.

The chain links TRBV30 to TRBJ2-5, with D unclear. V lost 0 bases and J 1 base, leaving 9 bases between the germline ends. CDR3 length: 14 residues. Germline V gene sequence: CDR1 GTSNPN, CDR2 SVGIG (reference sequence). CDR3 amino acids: CAWSVRAAQETQYF. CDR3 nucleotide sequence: TGTGCCTGGAGTGTACGGGCAGCCCAAGAGACCCAGTACTTC.

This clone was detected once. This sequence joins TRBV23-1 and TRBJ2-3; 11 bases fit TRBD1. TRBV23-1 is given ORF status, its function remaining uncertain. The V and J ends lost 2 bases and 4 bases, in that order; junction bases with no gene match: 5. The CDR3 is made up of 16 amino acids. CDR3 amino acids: CASSQIRTGGADTQYF. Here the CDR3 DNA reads TGCGCCAGCAGTCAAATCAGGACAGGGGGCGCAGATACGCAGTATTTT.

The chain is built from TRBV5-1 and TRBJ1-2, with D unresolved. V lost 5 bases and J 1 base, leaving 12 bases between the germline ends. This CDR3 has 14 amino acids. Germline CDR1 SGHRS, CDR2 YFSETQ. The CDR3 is CASRYRENNYGYTF. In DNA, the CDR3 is TGCGCCAGCAGGTACCGGGAAAATAACTATGGCTACACCTTC.

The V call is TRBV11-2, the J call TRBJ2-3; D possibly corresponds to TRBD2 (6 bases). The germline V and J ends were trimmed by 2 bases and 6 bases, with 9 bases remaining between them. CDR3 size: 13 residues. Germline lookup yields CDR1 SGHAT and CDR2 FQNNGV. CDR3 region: CASSLLAQDTQYF. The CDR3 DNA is TGTGCCAGCAGCTTACTAGCGCAGGATACGCAGTATTTT.

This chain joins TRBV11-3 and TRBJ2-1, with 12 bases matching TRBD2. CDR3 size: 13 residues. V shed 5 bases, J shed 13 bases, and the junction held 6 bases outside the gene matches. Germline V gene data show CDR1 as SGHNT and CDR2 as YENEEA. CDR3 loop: CASSPSTSGRQFF. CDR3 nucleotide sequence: TGTGCCAGCAGCCCGTCGACTAGCGGGAGACAGTTCTTC.